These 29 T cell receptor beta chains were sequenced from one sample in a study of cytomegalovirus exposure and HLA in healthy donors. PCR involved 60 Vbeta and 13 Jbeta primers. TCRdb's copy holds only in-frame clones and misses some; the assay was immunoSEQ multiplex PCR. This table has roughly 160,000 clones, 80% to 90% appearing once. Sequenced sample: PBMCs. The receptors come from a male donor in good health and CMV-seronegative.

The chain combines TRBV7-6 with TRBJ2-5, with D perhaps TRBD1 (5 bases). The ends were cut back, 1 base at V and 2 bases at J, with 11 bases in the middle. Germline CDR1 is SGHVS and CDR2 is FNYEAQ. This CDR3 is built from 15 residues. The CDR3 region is CASSLGGHLQETQYF. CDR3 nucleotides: TGTGCCAGCAGCTTAGGTGGACACCTACAAGAGACCCAGTACTTC.

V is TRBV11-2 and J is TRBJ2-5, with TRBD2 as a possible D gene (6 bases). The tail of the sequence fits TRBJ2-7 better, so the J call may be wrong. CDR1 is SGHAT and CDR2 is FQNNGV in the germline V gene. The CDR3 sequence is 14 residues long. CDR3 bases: TGTGCCAGCAGCTCCGCGGGGCCGTACTACGAGCAGTACTTC. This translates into CASSSAGPYYEQYF.

The CDR3 DNA reads as TGTGCCAGCATAGCAAGTAGCTCCTACAATGAGCAGTTCTTC. Protein sequence: CASIASSSYNEQFF. J is TRBJ2-1 and V is TRBV7-6; D remains ambiguous. The CDR3 is 14 residues long. From germline, CDR1 is SGHVS and CDR2 FNYEAQ. V was cut by 7 bases and J by 0 bases, with 10 bases left in between.

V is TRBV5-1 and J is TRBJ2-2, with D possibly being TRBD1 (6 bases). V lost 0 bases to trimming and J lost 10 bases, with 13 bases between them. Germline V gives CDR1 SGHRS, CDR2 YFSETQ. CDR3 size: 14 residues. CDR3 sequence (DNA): TGCGCCAGCAGCTTGGCCACAGGGTTGGCGGAGCTGTTTTTT. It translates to CASSLATGLAELFF.

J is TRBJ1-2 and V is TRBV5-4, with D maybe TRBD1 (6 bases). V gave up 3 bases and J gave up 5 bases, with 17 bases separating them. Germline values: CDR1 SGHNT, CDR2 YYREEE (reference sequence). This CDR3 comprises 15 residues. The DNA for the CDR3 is TGTGCCAGCAGCTCTTTAACCGGGACACCATATGGCTACACCTTC. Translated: CASSSLTGTPYGYTF.

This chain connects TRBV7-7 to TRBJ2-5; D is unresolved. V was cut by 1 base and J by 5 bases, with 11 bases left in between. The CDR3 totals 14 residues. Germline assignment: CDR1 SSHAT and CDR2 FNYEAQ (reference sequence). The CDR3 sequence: CASSLGPWLETQYF. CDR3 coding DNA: TGTGCCAGCAGCTTAGGGCCCTGGCTGGAGACCCAGTACTTC.

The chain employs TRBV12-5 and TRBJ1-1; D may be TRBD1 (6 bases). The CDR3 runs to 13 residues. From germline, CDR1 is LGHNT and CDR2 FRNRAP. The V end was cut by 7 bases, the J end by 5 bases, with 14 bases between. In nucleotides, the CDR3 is TGTGCTAGTGCCTTGGGAGGGGGTACTGAAGCTTTCTTT. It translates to CASALGGGTEAFF. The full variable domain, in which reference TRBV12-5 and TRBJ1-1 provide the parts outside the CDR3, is DARVTQTPRHKVTEMGQEVTMRCQPILGHNTVFWYRQTMMQGLELLAYFRNRAPLDDSGMPKDRFSAEMPDATLATLKIQPSEPRDSAVYFCASALGGGTEAFFGQGTRLTVV.

The CDR3 bases are TGTGCCAGCAGTTACGCCGGAAAGAGGGACACTGAAGCTTTCTTT. Protein sequence: CASSYAGKRDTEAFF. V usage is TRBV6-6 and J usage is TRBJ1-1; D remains unclear. Looked up from germline, CDR1 is MNHNY and CDR2 is SVGAGI (reference sequence). Trimming shortened V by 2 bases and J by 3 bases, and 13 bases separated the two germline ends. This CDR3 region has 15 residues.

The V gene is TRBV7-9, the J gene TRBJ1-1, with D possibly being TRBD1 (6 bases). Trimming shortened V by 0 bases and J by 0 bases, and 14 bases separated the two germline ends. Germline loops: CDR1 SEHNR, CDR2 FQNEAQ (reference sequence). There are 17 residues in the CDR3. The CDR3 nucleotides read TGTGCCAGCAGCTTAGCCGGTCACGACAGGCTGAACACTGAAGCTTTCTTT. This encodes CASSLAGHDRLNTEAFF.

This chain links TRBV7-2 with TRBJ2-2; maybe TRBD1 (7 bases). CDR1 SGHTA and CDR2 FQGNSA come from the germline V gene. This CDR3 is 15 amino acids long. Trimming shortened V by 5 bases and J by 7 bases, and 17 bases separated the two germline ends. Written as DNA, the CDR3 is TGTGCCAGCAGCCCCCGACAGGGAGGAATCGGGGAGCTGTTTTTT. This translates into CASSPRQGGIGELFF.

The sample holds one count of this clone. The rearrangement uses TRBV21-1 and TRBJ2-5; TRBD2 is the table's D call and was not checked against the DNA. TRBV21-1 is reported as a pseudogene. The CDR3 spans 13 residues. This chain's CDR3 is CASSKARQETQYF. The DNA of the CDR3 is TGTGCCAGCAGCAAAGCGCGTCAAGAGACCCAGTACTTC.

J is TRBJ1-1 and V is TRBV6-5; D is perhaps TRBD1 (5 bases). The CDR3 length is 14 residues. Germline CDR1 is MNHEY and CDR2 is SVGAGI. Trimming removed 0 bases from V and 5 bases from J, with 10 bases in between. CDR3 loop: CASSYSGRGTEAFF. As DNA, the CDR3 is TGTGCCAGCAGTTACTCGGGGAGGGGAACTGAAGCTTTCTTT.

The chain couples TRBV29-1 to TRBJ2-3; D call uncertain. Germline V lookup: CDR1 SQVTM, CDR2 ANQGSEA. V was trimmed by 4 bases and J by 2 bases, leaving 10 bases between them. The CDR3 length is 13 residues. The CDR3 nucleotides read TGCAGCGTTGCTCCGTCTGTCACAGATACGCAGTATTTT. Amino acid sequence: CSVAPSVTDTQYF.

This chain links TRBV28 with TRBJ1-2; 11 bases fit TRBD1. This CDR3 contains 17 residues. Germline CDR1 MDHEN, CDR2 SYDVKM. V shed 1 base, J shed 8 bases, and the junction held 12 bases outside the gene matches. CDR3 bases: TGTGCCAGCAGTTTATTAGTCGGACAGGGGGCGCCAGGCGGCTACACCTTC. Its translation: CASSLLVGQGAPGGYTF.

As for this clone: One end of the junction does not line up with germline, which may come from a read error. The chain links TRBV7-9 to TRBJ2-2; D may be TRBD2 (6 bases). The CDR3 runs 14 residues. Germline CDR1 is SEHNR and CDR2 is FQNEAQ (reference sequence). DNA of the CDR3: TGTTCCAGCAGCGTGGGGGGAGGCACCGGGGAGCTGTTTTTT. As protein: CSSSVGGGTGELFF. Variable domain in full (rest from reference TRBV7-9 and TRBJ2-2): DTGVSQNPRHKITKRGQNVTFRCDPISEHNRLYWYRQTLGQGPEFLTYFQNEAQLEKSRLLSDRFSAERPKGSFSTLEIQRTEQGDSAMYLCSSSVGGGTGELFFGEGSRLTVL.

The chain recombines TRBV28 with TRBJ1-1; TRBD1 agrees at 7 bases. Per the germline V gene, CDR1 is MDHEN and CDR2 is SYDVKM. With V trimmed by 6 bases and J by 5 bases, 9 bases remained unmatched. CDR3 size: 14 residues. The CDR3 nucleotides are TGTGCCAGCAGCCAACAGACAGGGAGGACTGAAGCTTTCTTT. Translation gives CASSQQTGRTEAFF.

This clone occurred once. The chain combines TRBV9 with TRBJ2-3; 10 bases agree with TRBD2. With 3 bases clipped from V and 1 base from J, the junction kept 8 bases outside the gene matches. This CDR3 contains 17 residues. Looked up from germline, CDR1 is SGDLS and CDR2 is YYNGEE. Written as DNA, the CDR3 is TGTGCCAGCAGCGGACGCGCCGGGACTAGCGGCACAGATACGCAGTATTTT. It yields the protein CASSGRAGTSGTDTQYF.

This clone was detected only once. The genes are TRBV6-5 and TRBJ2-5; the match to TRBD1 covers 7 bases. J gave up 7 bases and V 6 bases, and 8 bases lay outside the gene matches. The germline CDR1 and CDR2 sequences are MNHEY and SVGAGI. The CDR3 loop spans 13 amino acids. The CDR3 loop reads CASRKQGTGTQYF. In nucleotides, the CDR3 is TGTGCCAGCAGGAAACAGGGGACGGGGACCCAGTACTTC.

CDR3 in amino acids: CANGGGANEQFF. CDR3 in DNA: TGTGCCAACGGTGGAGGGGCGAATGAGCAGTTCTTC. V is TRBV6-1 and J is TRBJ2-1; possible D gene TRBD2, 6 bases. This CDR3 is 12 amino acids long. The V and J ends lost 10 bases and 7 bases respectively, with 14 bases between them. Germline values: CDR1 MNHNS, CDR2 SASEGT.

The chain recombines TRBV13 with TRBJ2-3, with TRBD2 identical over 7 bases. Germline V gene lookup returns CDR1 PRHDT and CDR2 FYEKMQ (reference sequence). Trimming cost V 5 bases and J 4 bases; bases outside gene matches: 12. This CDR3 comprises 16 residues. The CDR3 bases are TGTGCCAGCAGCCCCCTAGTGGCGGGAGAGCCAGATACGCAGTATTTT. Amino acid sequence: CASSPLVAGEPDTQYF.

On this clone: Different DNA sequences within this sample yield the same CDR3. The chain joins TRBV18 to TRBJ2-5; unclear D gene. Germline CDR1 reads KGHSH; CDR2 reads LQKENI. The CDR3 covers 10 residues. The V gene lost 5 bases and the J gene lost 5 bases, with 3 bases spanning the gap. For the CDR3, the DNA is TGTGCCAGCTCAGGCGAGACCCAGTACTTC. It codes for CASSGETQYF.

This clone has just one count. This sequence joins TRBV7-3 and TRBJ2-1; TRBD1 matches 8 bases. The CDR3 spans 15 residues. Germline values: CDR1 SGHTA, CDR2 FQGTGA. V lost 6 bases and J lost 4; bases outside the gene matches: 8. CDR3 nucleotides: TGTGCCAGCAGTGATTCCGGGACAGGATACAATGAGCAGTTCTTC. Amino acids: CASSDSGTGYNEQFF.

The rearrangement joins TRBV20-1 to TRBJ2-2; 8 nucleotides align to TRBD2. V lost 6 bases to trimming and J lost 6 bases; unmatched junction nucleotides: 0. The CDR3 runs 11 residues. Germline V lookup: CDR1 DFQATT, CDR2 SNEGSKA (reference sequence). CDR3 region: CSAREAGELFF. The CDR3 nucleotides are TGCAGTGCGCGGGAGGCCGGGGAGCTGTTTTTT.

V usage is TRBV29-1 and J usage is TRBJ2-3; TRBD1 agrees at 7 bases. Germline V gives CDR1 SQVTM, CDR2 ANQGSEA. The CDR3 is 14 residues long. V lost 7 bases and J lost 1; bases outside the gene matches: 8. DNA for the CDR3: TGCAGCGCCCAGACAGGGTGGGGCACAGATACGCAGTATTTT. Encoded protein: CSAQTGWGTDTQYF.

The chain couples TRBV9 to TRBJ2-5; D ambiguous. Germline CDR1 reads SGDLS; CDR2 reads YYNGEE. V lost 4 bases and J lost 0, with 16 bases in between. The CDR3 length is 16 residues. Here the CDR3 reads CASSPTATSYQETQYF. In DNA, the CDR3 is TGTGCCAGCAGCCCCACCGCGACTTCCTACCAAGAGACCCAGTACTTC.

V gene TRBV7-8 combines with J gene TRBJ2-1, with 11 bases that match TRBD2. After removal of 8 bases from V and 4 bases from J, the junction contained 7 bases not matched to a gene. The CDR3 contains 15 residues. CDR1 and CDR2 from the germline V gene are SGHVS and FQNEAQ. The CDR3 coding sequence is TGTGCCAGCGTTTTGGGGACTAGCGGATACAATGAGCAGTTCTTC. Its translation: CASVLGTSGYNEQFF.

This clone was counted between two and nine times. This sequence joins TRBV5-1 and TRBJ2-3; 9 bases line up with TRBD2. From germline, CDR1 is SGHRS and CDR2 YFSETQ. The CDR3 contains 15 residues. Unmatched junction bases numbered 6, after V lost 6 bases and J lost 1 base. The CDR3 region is CASKELAGRTDTQYF. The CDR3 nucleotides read TGCGCCAGCAAGGAGCTAGCGGGACGCACAGATACGCAGTATTTT.

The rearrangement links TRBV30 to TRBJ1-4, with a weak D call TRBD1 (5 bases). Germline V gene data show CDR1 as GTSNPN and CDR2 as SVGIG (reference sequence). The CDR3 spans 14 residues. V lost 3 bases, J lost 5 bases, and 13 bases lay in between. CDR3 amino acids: CAWSPGGGNEKLFF. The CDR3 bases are TGTGCCTGGAGCCCTGGGGGGGGGAATGAAAAACTGTTTTTT.

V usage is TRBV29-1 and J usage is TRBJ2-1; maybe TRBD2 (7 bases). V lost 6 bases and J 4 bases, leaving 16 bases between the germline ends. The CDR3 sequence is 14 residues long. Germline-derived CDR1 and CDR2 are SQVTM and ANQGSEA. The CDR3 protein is CSVTTGRGYNEQFF. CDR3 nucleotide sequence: TGCAGCGTAACCACAGGGAGGGGGTACAATGAGCAGTTCTTC.